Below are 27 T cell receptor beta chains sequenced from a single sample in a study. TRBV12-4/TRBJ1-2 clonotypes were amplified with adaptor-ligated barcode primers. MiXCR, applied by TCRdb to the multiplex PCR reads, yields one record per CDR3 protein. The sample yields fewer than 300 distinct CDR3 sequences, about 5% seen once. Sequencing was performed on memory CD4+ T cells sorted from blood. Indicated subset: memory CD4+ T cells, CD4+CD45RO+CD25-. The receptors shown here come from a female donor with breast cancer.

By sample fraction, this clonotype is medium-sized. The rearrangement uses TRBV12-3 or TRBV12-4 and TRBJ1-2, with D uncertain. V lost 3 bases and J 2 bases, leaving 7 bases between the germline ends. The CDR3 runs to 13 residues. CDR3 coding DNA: TGTGCCAGCAGTTTCATGGGGAACTATGGCTACACCTTC. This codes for CASSFMGNYGYTF.

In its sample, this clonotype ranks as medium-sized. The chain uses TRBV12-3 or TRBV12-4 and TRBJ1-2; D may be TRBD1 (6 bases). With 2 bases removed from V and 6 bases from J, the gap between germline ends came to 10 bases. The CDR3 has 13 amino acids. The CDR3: CASSLTGWDGYTF. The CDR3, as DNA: TGTGCCAGCAGTTTAACAGGGTGGGATGGCTACACCTTC.

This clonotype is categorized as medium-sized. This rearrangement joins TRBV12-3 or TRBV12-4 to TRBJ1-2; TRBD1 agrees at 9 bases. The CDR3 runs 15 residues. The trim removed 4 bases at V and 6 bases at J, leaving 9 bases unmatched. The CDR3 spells CASSSLGQGLDGYTF. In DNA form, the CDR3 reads TGTGCCAGCAGTTCCCTAGGACAGGGGCTGGATGGCTACACCTTC.

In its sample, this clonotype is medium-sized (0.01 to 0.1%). CDR3: CASSAFGTPYGYTF. The CDR3 nucleotides read TGTGCCAGCAGTGCCTTTGGGACACCCTATGGCTACACCTTC. The chain recombines TRBV12-3 or TRBV12-4 with TRBJ1-2; a weak D match, TRBD1 (6 bases). V lost 5 bases and J lost 4, with 14 bases in between. The CDR3 sequence is 14 residues long.

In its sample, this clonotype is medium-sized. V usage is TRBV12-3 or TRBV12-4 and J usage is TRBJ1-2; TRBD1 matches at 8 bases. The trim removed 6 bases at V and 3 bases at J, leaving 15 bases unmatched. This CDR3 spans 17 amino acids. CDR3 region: CASSHGTGGGTYYGYTF. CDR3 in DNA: TGTGCCAGCAGCCACGGGACAGGCGGAGGCACTTACTATGGCTACACCTTC.

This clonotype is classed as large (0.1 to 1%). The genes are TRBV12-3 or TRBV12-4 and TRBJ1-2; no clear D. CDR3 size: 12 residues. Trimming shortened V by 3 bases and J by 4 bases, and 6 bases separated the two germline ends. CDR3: CASSFTAYGYTF. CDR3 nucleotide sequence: TGTGCCAGCAGTTTTACAGCCTATGGCTACACCTTC.

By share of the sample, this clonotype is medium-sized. CDR3 protein: CASSLQGPYGYTF. CDR3 sequence (DNA): TGTGCCAGCAGTTTGCAGGGTCCCTATGGCTACACCTTC. The rearrangement links TRBV12-3 or TRBV12-4 to TRBJ1-2; D is possibly TRBD1 (5 bases). The CDR3 has 13 residues. The ends were cut back, 3 bases at V and 4 bases at J, with 9 bases in the middle.

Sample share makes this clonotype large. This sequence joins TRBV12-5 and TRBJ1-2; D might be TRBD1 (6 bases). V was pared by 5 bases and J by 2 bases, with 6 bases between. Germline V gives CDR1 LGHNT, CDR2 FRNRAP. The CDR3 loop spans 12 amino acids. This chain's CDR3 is CASGDRNYGYTF. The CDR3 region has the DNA TGTGCTAGTGGTGACAGGAACTATGGCTACACCTTC.

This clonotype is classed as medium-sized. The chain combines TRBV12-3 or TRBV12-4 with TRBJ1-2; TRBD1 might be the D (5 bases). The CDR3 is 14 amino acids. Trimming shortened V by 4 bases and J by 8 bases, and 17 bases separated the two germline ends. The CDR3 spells CASSSGPVIWGYTF. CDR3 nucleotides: TGTGCCAGCAGTTCGGGACCAGTCATTTGGGGCTACACCTTC.

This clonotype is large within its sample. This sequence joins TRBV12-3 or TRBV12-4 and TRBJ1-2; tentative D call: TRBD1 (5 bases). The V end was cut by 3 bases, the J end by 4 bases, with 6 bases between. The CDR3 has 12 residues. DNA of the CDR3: TGTGCCAGCAGTTTGGGGACCTATGGCTACACCTTC. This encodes CASSLGTYGYTF.

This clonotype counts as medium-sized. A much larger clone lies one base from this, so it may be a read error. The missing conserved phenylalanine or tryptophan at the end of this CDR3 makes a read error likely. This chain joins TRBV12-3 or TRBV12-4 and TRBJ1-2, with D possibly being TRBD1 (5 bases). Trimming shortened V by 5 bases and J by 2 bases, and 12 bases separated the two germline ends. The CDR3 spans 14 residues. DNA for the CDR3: TGTGCCAGCAGTGGGGCCGACGGGAACTATGGCTACACCTCC. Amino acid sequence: CASSGADGNYGYTS.

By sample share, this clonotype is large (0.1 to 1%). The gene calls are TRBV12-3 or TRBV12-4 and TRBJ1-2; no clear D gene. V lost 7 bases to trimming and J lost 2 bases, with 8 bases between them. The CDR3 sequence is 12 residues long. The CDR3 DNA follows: TGTGCCAGCATTATGGTGAACTATGGCTACACCTTC. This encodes CASIMVNYGYTF.

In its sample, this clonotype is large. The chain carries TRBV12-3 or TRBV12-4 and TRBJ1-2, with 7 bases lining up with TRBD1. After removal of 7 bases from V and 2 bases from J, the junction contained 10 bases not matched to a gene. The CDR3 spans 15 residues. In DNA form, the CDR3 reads TGTGCCAGCAACCCGCCGGGACAGTTAAACTATGGCTACACCTTC. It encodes CASNPPGQLNYGYTF.

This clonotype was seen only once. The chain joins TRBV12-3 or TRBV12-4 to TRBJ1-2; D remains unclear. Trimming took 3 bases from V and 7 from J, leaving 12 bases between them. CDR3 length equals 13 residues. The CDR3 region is CASSFPNGGGYTF. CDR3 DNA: TGTGCCAGCAGTTTCCCCAATGGAGGTGGCTACACCTTC.

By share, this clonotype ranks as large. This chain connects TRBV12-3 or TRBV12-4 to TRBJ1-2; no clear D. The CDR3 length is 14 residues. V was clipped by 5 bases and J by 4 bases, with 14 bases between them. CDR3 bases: TGTGCCAGCAGTGAGCGTGGTGGGCTCTATGGCTACACCTTC. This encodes CASSERGGLYGYTF.

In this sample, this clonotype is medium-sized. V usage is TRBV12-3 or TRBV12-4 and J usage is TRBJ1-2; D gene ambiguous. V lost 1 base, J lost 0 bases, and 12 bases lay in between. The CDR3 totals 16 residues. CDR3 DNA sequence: TGTGCCAGCAGTTTAGGGTCGCAACCATCTAACTATGGCTACACCTTC. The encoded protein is CASSLGSQPSNYGYTF.

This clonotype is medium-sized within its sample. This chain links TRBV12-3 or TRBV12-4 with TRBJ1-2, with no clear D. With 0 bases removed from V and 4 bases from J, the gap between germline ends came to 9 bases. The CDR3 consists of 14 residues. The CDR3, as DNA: TGTGCCAGCAGTTTAGCGCGGGTGATCTATGGCTACACCTTC. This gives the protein CASSLARVIYGYTF.

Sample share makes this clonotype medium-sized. The CDR3 nucleotides read TGTGCCAGCAGTCGGACAGGGACTAACTATGGCTACACCTTC. This encodes CASSRTGTNYGYTF. The rearrangement uses TRBV12-3 or TRBV12-4 and TRBJ1-2, with 8 bases fitting TRBD1. The junction had 2 bases not matched to a gene; V was cut back by 5 bases and J by 0 bases. The CDR3 totals 14 residues.

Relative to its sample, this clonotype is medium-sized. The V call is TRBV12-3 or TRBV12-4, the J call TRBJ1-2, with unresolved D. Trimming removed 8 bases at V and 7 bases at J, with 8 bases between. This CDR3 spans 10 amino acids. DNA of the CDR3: TGTGCCAGCCGGTGGAGTGGCTACACCTTC. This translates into CASRWSGYTF.

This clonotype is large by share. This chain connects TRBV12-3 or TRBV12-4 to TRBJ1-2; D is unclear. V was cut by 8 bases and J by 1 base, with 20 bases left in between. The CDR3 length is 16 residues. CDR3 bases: TGTGCCAGCCTTCCCAATGACTCTGTTGGTAACTATGGCTACACCTTC. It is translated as CASLPNDSVGNYGYTF.

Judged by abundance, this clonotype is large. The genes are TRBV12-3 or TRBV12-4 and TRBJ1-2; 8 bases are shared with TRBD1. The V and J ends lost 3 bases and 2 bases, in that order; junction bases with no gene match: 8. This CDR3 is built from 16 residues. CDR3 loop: CASSFTTGTGNYGYTF. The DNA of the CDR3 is TGTGCCAGCAGTTTTACAACCGGGACAGGCAACTATGGCTACACCTTC.

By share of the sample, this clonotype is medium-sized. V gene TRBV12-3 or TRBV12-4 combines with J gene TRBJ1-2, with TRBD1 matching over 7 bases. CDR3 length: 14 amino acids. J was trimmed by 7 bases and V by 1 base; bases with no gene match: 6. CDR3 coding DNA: TGTGCCAGCAGTTTAGATGGACAGGTCGGTGGCTACACCTTC. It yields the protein CASSLDGQVGGYTF.

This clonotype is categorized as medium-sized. The DNA of the CDR3 is TGTGCCAGCAGTTCCAGCTTTGGGGATAGCTACACCTTC. Its protein is CASSSSFGDSYTF. The chain has TRBV12-3 or TRBV12-4 and TRBJ1-2; no clear D gene. Trimming pared 4 bases from V and 9 bases from J, leaving 15 bases between. The CDR3 has 13 amino acids.

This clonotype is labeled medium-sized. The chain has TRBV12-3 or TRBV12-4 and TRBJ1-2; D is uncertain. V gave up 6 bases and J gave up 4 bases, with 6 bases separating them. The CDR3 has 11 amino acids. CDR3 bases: TGTGCCAGCAGACAGTTCTATGGCTACACCTTC. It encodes CASRQFYGYTF.

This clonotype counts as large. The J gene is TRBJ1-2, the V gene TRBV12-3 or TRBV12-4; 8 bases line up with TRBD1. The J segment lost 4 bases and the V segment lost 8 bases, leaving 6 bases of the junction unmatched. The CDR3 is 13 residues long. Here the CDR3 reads CASSGQGVYGYTF. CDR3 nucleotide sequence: TGTGCCAGCTCCGGACAGGGAGTCTATGGCTACACCTTC.

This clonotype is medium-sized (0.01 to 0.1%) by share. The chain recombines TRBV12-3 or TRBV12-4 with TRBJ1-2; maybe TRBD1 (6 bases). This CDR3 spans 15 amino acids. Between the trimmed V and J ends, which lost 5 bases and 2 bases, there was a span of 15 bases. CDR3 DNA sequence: TGTGCCAGCAGTCCGAGCGACAGGCACAACTATGGCTACACCTTC. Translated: CASSPSDRHNYGYTF.

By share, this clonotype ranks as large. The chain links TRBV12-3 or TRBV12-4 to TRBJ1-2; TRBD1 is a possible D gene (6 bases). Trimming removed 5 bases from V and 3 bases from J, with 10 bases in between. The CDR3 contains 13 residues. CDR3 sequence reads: CASSAQGYYGYTF. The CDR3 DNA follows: TGTGCCAGCAGTGCACAGGGATACTATGGCTACACCTTC.